This record concerns one T cell receptor (beta chain) sequence. This sample was included in a study of blood T cell repertoires in COVID-19. About the study: T cells, B-cell-depleted T cells, or PBMCs provided the cDNA or gDNA that served as material.

Under the authors' procedure: Scientists estimated how many nucleated cells there were by amplifying reference gene primers. The table came from immunoSEQ multiplex PCR; TCRdb's copy has only in-frame clones and leaves some out. D and trimming come from the DNA, and the V and J calls and clone size come from that table. The table shows under 100,000 clones, with approximately 86% occurring only once. The TCR comes from a man aged 40-50 years with acute or convalescent COVID-19. Material for sequencing was peripheral blood.

The chain's CDR3 is CASRPGTNEKLFF. DNA of the CDR3: TGTGCCAGCCGTCCGGGTACTAATGAAAAACTGTTTTTT. The chain employs TRBV7-2 and TRBJ1-4; D gene uncertain. CDR3 length: 13 amino acids. V was pared by 8 bases and J by 2 bases, with 9 bases between. Germline loops: CDR1 SGHTA, CDR2 FQGNSA.